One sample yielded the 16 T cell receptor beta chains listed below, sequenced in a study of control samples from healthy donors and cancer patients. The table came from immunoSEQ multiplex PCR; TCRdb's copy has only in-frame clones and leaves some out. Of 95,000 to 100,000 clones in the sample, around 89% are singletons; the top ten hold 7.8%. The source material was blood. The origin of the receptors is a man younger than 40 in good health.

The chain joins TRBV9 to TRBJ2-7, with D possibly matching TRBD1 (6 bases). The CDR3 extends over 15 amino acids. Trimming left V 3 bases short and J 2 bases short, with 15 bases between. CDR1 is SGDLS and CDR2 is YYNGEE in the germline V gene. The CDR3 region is CASSEDRLPTYEQYF. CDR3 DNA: TGTGCCAGCAGCGAAGACAGGTTACCCACCTACGAGCAGTACTTC.

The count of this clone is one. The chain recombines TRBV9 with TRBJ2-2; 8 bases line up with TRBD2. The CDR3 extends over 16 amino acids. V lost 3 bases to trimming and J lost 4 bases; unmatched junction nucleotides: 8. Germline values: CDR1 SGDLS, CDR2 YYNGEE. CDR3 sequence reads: CASSGVLAGRTGELFF. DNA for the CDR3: TGTGCCAGCAGCGGGGTCCTAGCGGGCCGCACCGGGGAGCTGTTTTTT.

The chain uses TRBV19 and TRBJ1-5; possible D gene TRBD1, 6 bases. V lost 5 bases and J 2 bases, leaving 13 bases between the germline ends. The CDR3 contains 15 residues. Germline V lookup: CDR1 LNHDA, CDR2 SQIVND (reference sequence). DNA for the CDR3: TGTGCCAGTAGTGAATATGCAGGGGGCAATCAGCCCCAGCATTTT. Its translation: CASSEYAGGNQPQHF.

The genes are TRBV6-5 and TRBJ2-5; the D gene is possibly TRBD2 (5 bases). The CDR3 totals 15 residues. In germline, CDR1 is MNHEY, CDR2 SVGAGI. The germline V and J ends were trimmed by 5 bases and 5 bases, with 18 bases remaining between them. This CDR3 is CASSPPRGGGETQYF. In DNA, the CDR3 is TGTGCCAGCAGTCCCCCCCGAGGTGGAGGTGAGACCCAGTACTTC.

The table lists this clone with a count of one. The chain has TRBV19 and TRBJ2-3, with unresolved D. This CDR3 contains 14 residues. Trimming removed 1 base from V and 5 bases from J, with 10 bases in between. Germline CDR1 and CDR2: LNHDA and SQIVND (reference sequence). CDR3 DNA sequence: TGTGCCAGTAGTATAGCGGACGCGTTAGATACGCAGTATTTT. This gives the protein CASSIADALDTQYF.

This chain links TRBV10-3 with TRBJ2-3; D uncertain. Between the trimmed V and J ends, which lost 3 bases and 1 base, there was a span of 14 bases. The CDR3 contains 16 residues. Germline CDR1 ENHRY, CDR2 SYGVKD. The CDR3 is CAISDKFPTGTDTQYF. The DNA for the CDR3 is TGTGCCATCAGTGACAAATTCCCCACCGGCACAGATACGCAGTATTTT.

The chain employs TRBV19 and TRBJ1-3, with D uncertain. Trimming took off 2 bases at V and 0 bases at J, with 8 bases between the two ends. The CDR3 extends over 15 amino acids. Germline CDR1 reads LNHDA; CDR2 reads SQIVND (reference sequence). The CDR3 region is CASSIPGNSGNTIYF. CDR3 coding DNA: TGTGCCAGTAGTATACCCGGAAACTCTGGAAACACCATATATTTT.

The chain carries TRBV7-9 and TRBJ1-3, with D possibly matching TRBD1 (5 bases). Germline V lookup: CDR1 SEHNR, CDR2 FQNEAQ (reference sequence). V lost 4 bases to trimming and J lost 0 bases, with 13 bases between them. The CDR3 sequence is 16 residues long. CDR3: CASSSYDRLSGNTIYF. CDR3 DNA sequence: TGTGCCAGCAGCTCTTACGACAGACTCTCTGGAAACACCATATATTTT. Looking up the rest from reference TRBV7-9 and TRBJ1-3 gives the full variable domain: DTGVSQNPRHKITKRGQNVTFRCDPISEHNRLYWYRQTLGQGPEFLTYFQNEAQLEKSRLLSDRFSAERPKGSFSTLEIQRTEQGDSAMYLCASSSYDRLSGNTIYFGEGSWLTVV.

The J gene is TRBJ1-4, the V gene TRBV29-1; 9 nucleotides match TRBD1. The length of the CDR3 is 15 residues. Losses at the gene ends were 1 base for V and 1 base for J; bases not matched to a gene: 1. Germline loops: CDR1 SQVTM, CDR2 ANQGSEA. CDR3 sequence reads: CSVEGQGGTNEKLFF. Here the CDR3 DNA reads TGCAGCGTTGAAGGACAGGGGGGAACTAATGAAAAACTGTTTTTT.

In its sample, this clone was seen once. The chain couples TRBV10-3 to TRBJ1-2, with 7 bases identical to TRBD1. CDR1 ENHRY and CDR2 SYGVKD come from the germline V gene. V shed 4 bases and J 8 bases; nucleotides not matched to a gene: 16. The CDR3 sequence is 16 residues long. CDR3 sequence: CAISAPQGQTLSGYTF. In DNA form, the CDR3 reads TGTGCCATCAGTGCCCCCCAGGGACAGACTTTGAGCGGCTACACCTTC.

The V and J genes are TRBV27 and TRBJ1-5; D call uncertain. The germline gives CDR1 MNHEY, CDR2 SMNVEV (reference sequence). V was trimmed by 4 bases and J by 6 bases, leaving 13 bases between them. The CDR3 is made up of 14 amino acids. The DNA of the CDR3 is TGTGCCAGCAGTTGGGTGCCGGGTGGTCAGCCCCAGCATTTT. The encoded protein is CASSWVPGGQPQHF.

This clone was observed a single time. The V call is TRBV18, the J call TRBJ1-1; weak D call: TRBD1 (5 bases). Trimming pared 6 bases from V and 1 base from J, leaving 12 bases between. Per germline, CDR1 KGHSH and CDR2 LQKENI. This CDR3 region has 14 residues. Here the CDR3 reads CASSVRGENTEAFF. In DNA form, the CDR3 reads TGTGCCAGCTCTGTTAGAGGGGAGAACACTGAAGCTTTCTTT.

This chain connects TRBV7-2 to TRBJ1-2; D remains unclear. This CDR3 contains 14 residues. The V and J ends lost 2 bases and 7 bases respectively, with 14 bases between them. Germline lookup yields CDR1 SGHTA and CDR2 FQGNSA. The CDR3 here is CASSLLGRFGGYTF. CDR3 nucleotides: TGTGCCAGCAGCTTATTGGGCCGTTTCGGTGGCTACACCTTC.

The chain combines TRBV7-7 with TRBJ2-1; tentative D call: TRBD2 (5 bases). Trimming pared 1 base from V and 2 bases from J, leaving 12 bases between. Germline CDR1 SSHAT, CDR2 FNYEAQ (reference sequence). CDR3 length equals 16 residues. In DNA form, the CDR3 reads TGTGCCAGCAGCTTAGACGTGGGGAGTACCTACAATGAGCAGTTCTTC. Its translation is CASSLDVGSTYNEQFF.

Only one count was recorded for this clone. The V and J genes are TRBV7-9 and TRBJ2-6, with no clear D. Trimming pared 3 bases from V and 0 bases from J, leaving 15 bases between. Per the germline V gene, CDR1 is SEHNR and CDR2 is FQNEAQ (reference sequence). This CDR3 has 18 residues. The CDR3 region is CASSFPWNGNSGANVLTF. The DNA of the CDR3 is TGTGCCAGCAGCTTCCCCTGGAACGGAAACTCTGGGGCCAACGTCCTGACTTTC. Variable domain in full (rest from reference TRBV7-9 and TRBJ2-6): DTGVSQNPRHKITKRGQNVTFRCDPISEHNRLYWYRQTLGQGPEFLTYFQNEAQLEKSRLLSDRFSAERPKGSFSTLEIQRTEQGDSAMYLCASSFPWNGNSGANVLTFGAGSRLTVL.

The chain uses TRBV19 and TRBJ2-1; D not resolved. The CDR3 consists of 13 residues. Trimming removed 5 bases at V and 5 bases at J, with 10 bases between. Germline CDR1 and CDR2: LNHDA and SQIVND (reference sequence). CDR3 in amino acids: CASSEVTHNEQFF. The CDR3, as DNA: TGTGCCAGTAGTGAAGTGACCCACAATGAGCAGTTCTTC.